The source of this T cell receptor beta chain is a study of shared clonotypes between healthy human individuals. Background on the study: The cohort had two women and three men, ages 18 to 49.

With 0 bases clipped from V and 6 bases from J, the junction kept 6 bases outside the gene matches. Per germline, CDR1 MNHEY and CDR2 SMNVEV (reference sequence). There are 16 residues in the CDR3. CD45RO-negative, CCR7-positively selected cells formed the naive CD8 fraction, excluding terminally differentiated effector memory CD45RA+ cells. There were no recent acute infections or vaccinations among the donors, who were healthy HIV-negative adults. Sequencing was at deep level. TCRdb's copy holds only in-frame clones and misses some; the assay was immunoSEQ multiplex PCR. The table lists 550,000 to 750,000 clones, under 95% of them singletons, with nearly 25% in the top ten.

The sequencing sample was made of naive CD8+ T cells sorted from blood. The clonotype was recovered from a man younger than 40 in good health. The chain combines TRBV27 with TRBJ2-1, with 9 positions matching TRBD1. CDR3 coding DNA: TGTGCCAGCAGTTTATCGTTGGGACAGGGACTCAATGAGCAGTTCTTC. It codes for CASSLSLGQGLNEQFF.